The text below deals with one T cell receptor beta chain. The antigen remains unidentified. The V gene lost 4 bases and the J gene lost 5 bases, with 5 bases spanning the gap. Germline V gene data show CDR1 as MNHNY and CDR2 as SVGAGI (reference sequence). The CDR3 has 11 amino acids. TCRdb keeps only in-frame clones here, not all; method: immunoSEQ multiplex PCR. The table records approximately 180,000 clones, around 90% of them present only once. The data were taken from a study of T cell responses to AZD1222 COVID-19 vaccine. Second-dose timings of about 4 or about 12 weeks were pooled. Notes on the study in general: Among spike-specific TCRs, nearly half reportedly target unmutated variant regions. Rises in breadth and depth of Spike-specific TCRs came after two AZD1222 doses. CD4 TCRs associated with vaccination spanned spike, dominating at 160-218 and 743-854.

The clonotype originates from an adult who received the AZD1222 COVID-19 vaccine. The sample was peripheral blood, taken 28 days after the second AZD1222 dose. This chain connects TRBV6-6 to TRBJ2-5; D is unresolved. Written as DNA, the CDR3 is TGTGCCAGCAGTTTTACGGAGACCCAGTACTTC. Its protein product is CASSFTETQYF.